This T cell receptor (beta chain) was profiled in a study of blood T cell repertoires in COVID-19. Whole-study context: Acute and convalescent COVID-19 specimens originated in the United States, Italy and Spain.

Method: immunoSEQ multiplex PCR; TCRdb's copy keeps in-frame clones and lacks some. Of 60,000 to 85,000 clones in the sample, 87% were seen once. Sequencing used peripheral blood. The receptor comes from a woman aged 45-65 years with COVID-19, enrolled during active disease.

The CDR3 DNA reads as TGTGCCAGCAGCCCTCCGGGACATTATAATTCACCCCTCCACTTT. It yields the protein CASSPPGHYNSPLHF. This chain uses TRBV11-2 with TRBJ1-6, with a tentative D call TRBD1 (6 bases). The CDR3 length is 15 residues. Germline V gives CDR1 SGHAT, CDR2 FQNNGV. Trimming stripped 5 bases from V and 4 bases from J, with 12 bases between.